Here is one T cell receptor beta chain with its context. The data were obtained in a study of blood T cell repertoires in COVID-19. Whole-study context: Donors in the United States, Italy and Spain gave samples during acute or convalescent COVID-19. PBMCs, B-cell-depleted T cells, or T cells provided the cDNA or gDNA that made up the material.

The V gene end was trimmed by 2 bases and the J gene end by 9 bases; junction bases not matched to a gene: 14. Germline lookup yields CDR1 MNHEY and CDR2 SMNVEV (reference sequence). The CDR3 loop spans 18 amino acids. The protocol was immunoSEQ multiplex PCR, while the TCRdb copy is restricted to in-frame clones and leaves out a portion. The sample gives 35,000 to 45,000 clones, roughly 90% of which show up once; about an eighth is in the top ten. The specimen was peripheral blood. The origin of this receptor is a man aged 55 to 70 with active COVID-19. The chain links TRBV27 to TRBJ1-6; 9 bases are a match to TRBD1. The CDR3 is CASSLHPPTGGDLSPLHF. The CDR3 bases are TGTGCCAGCAGTTTACACCCTCCGACAGGGGGAGATCTTTCACCCCTCCACTTT.